The 29 T cell receptor beta chains given below trace back to one sample, sequenced in a study of T cells in Graves' hyperthyroidism and ophthalmopathy. Amplification targeted TCR beta CDR3 regions from RNA transcripts. In the first-round RT-PCR of the TCR CDR3, the HTBI primer set was used. TCRdb fed the multiplex PCR reads into MiXCR, producing one record per CDR3 protein. The sample holds 500,000 to 600,000 distinct CDR3 sequences, approximately 48% seen once. Sample: peripheral blood or thyroid tissue (not recorded which). These receptors all stem from an adult woman with Graves' disease, either hyperthyroidism or ophthalmopathy (not recorded which).

This clonotype occurred many times. This chain joins TRBV10-3 and TRBJ1-5; D uncertain. Germline V gene data show CDR1 as ENHRY and CDR2 as SYGVKD. V lost 0 bases to trimming and J lost 0 bases, with 9 bases between them. The CDR3 is 16 amino acids. The CDR3 here is CAISESRLVSNQPQHF. In DNA form, the CDR3 reads TGTGCCATCAGTGAGTCGAGGCTTGTTAGCAATCAGCCCCAGCATTTT.

This rearrangement joins TRBV29-1 to TRBJ2-7, with D perhaps TRBD1 (5 bases). The CDR3 runs 12 residues. Between the trimmed V and J ends, which lost 8 bases and 1 base, there was a span of 12 bases. Germline V CDR1 and CDR2: SQVTM, ANQGSEA. The CDR3 DNA sequence: TGCAGCTTGAGGCAGGGATCCTACGAGCAGTACTTC. As protein: CSLRQGSYEQYF.

This clonotype appeared a few times. This chain connects TRBV5-4 to TRBJ2-7, with D perhaps TRBD1 (5 bases). Germline CDR1 reads SGHNT; CDR2 reads YYREEE (reference sequence). V lost 4 bases to trimming and J lost 2 bases, with 16 bases between them. The CDR3 has 15 residues. This CDR3 reads CASSPYTDSTYEQYF. The CDR3 DNA reads TGTGCCAGCAGCCCCTATACCGACAGTACCTACGAGCAGTACTTC.

Worth noting for this clonotype: This may come from a read error, since a much larger clone is one base off. The chain recombines TRBV20-1 with TRBJ2-2; 11 nucleotides match TRBD2. V shed 5 bases, J shed 4 bases, and the junction held 6 bases outside the gene matches. The CDR3 is 15 amino acids. The germline V gene encodes CDR1 DFQATT and CDR2 SNEGSKA (reference sequence). CDR3 bases: TGCAGTGCTCCAACTAGCGGGAGAAGCACCGGGGAGCTGTTTTTT. Its translation: CSAPTSGRSTGELFF.

The V and J genes are TRBV30 and TRBJ2-5; 7 nucleotides match TRBD1. Germline CDR1 reads GTSNPN; CDR2 reads SVGIG (reference sequence). The V gene end was trimmed by 4 bases and the J gene end by 7 bases; junction bases not matched to a gene: 12. The CDR3 contains 14 residues. CDR3 bases: TGTGCCTGGACGAAACCAGGGACAGTGGCGACCCAGTACTTC. Its translation: CAWTKPGTVATQYF.

The chain carries TRBV13 and TRBJ2-7; D possibly corresponds to TRBD1 (6 bases). Trimming pared 5 bases from V and 4 bases from J, leaving 9 bases between. Germline values: CDR1 PRHDT, CDR2 FYEKMQ (reference sequence). This CDR3 spans 12 amino acids. CDR3 nucleotide sequence: TGTGCCAGCAGCAAAAGGGGGTACGAGCAGTACTTC. Its translation: CASSKRGYEQYF. Full variable domain (outside the CDR3, taken from reference TRBV13 and TRBJ2-7): AAGVIQSPRHLIKEKRETATLKCYPIPRHDTVYWYQQGPGQDPQFLISFYEKMQSDKGSIPDRFSAQQFSDYHSELNMSSLELGDSALYFCASSKRGYEQYFGPGTRLTVT.

This clonotype has at least ten counts. V and J are TRBV7-3 and TRBJ2-7, with D tentatively TRBD2 (5 bases). This CDR3 region has 14 residues. Looked up from germline, CDR1 is SGHTA and CDR2 is FQGTGA. Deletions cut 2 bases from V and 4 bases from J, with 12 bases between. The CDR3 spells CASSLGVGLYEQYF. The CDR3 DNA sequence: TGTGCCAGCAGCTTAGGGGTCGGACTTTACGAGCAGTACTTC.

V usage is TRBV28 and J usage is TRBJ2-7; the D is unclear. Per the germline V gene, CDR1 is MDHEN and CDR2 is SYDVKM. This CDR3 spans 13 amino acids. V lost 5 bases and J lost 6, with 14 bases in between. The CDR3 DNA reads as TGTGCCAGCAGTCCCCATGACAAGTCCGAGCAGTACTTC. It codes for CASSPHDKSEQYF.

J is TRBJ1-3 and V is TRBV11-1, with D uncertain. V lost 6 bases, J lost 3 bases, and 12 bases lay in between. The CDR3 has 14 amino acids. Germline CDR1 SGHAT, CDR2 FQDESV (reference sequence). CDR3 sequence: CASSPGRVGNTIYF. Here the CDR3 DNA reads TGTGCCAGCAGTCCCGGCCGGGTTGGAAACACCATATATTTT.

This clonotype was seen many times. The chain uses TRBV3-1 and TRBJ2-5; no clear D. Germline V gene lookup returns CDR1 LGHDT and CDR2 YNNKEL (reference sequence). The CDR3 is 13 residues long. V was clipped by 1 base and J by 4 bases, with 7 bases between them. In nucleotides, the CDR3 is TGTGCCAGCAGCCAAGGAGATCGAGAGACCCAGTACTTC. As protein: CASSQGDRETQYF.

This clonotype has only a few counts. The CDR3 DNA reads TGTGCCACCAGTGATTGGACGAGCATAGCTTTCTTT. Its protein is CATSDWTSIAFF. J is TRBJ1-1 and V is TRBV24-1; D gene ambiguous. Germline-derived CDR1 and CDR2 are KGHDR and SFDVKD. The CDR3 spans 12 residues. V lost 2 bases to trimming and J lost 10 bases, with 10 bases between them.

This clonotype was seen only a few times. This rearrangement joins TRBV6-6 to TRBJ2-2; D may match TRBD1 or TRBD2 (6 bases each). V lost 6 bases and J lost 3, with 20 bases in between. The germline CDR1 and CDR2 sequences are MNHNY and SVGAGI (reference sequence). The CDR3 runs to 17 residues. CDR3 DNA: TGTGCCAGCAGCGGATCGGGGGCGGCCCTTTACACCGGGGAGCTGTTTTTT. This translates into CASSGSGAALYTGELFF.

This clonotype has more than one count but fewer than ten. This sequence joins TRBV29-1 and TRBJ2-7, with 11 bases aligning to TRBD1. This CDR3 is built from 11 residues. CDR1 is SQVTM and CDR2 is ANQGSEA in the germline V gene. J gave up 7 bases and V 7 bases, and 3 bases lay outside the gene matches. In DNA, the CDR3 is TGCAGCGGGACAGGGGGCGGTGAGCAGTACTTC. Translating it yields CSGTGGGEQYF.

This clonotype appeared many times. The chain carries TRBV5-6 and TRBJ1-1, with D perhaps TRBD1 (5 bases). Trimming removed 0 bases from V and 7 bases from J, with 13 bases in between. This CDR3 region has 14 residues. Germline CDR1 is SGHDT and CDR2 is YYEEEE. Here the CDR3 DNA reads TGTGCCAGCAGCTTGGTTCTGGGGGAACGTGAAGCTTTCTTT. This codes for CASSLVLGEREAFF.

This clonotype was seen only once. The chain has TRBV2 and TRBJ2-7; TRBD1 is a possible D gene (6 bases). Germline lookup yields CDR1 SNHLY and CDR2 FYNNEI. V was shortened by 6 bases and J by 2 bases, with 11 bases between the two germline ends. There are 13 residues in the CDR3. The CDR3 coding sequence is TGTGCCAGCAGAGTACAGGGAGCCTACGAGCAGTACTTC. Translating gives CASRVQGAYEQYF.

The chain uses TRBV19 and TRBJ1-1, with a weak D call TRBD1 (6 bases). The CDR3 is 12 residues long. Germline V gene lookup returns CDR1 LNHDA and CDR2 SQIVND (reference sequence). The V gene lost 6 bases and the J gene lost 6 bases, with 11 bases spanning the gap. The CDR3 loop reads CASSEGESEAFF. CDR3 DNA: TGTGCCAGTAGCGAGGGGGAATCTGAAGCTTTCTTT.

This clonotype occurred a few times. The chain uses TRBV20-1 and TRBJ1-6, with a tentative D call TRBD1 (6 bases). With 3 bases removed from V and 6 bases from J, the gap between germline ends came to 12 bases. Germline V lookup: CDR1 DFQATT, CDR2 SNEGSKA (reference sequence). The CDR3 sequence is 14 residues long. The CDR3 spells CSARQGMINSPLHF. In DNA form, the CDR3 reads TGCAGTGCTAGGCAGGGGATGATTAATTCACCCCTCCACTTT.

This chain joins TRBV2 and TRBJ2-1; D gene uncertain. V gave up 4 bases and J gave up 5 bases, with 12 bases separating them. From germline, CDR1 is SNHLY and CDR2 FYNNEI. The length of the CDR3 is 14 residues. The CDR3 DNA is TGTGCCAGCAGTGTCCTACTGTTGGACAATGAGCAGTTCTTC. Amino acid sequence: CASSVLLLDNEQFF.

The V and J genes are TRBV25-1 and TRBJ2-6; TRBD1 matches at 9 bases. J lost 0 bases, V lost 8 bases, and 8 bases had no gene match. The CDR3 is made up of 17 amino acids. Germline loops: CDR1 MGHDK, CDR2 SYGVNS. CDR3 bases: TGTGCCAGCTGCCGGGACAGGGTTTGCTCTGGGGCCAACGTCCTGACTTTC. Amino acids: CASCRDRVCSGANVLTF.

Ten or more counts support this clonotype. The V gene is TRBV7-9, the J gene TRBJ1-1; TRBD1 aligns across 8 bases. The germline V gene has CDR1 SEHNR and CDR2 FQNEAQ (reference sequence). The V segment lost 8 bases and the J segment 2 bases; nucleotides outside the gene matches: 10. The CDR3 runs 15 residues. CDR3: CASGSRAGGNTEAFF. DNA of the CDR3: TGTGCCAGCGGGTCTAGGGCAGGGGGCAACACTGAAGCTTTCTTT.

Ten or more counts support this clonotype. For the CDR3, the DNA is TGTGCCAGCAGAAAACAGGGGACGAACACTGAAGCTTTCTTT. It codes for CASRKQGTNTEAFF. The gene calls are TRBV7-2 and TRBJ1-1, with 7 positions matching TRBD1. After removal of 6 bases from V and 1 base from J, the junction contained 5 bases not matched to a gene. The germline gives CDR1 SGHTA, CDR2 FQGNSA. This CDR3 has 14 amino acids.

This clonotype has more than one count but fewer than ten. The chain couples TRBV24-1 to TRBJ2-7; no definite D call. With 1 base removed from V and 3 bases from J, the gap between germline ends came to 15 bases. The CDR3 totals 16 residues. Germline values: CDR1 KGHDR, CDR2 SFDVKD. DNA of the CDR3: TGTGCCACCAGTGATTTAGGGTATGGGAAAAACTACGAGCAGTACTTC. Residues: CATSDLGYGKNYEQYF.

The chain combines TRBV4-2 with TRBJ2-7; 10 bases match TRBD2. The CDR3 loop spans 17 amino acids. Unmatched junction bases numbered 10, after V lost 0 bases and J lost 5 bases. CDR1 and CDR2 from the germline V gene are LGHNA and YNFKEQ. CDR3 in DNA: TGTGCCAGCAGCCAAGATCTAGGGGCTAGCGGGAGAAACGAGCAGTACTTC. It codes for CASSQDLGASGRNEQYF.

This clonotype was seen at least ten times. The V and J genes are TRBV2 and TRBJ2-5; 13 bases match TRBD2. CDR1 and CDR2 from the germline V gene are SNHLY and FYNNEI. The CDR3 sequence is 16 residues long. V was clipped by 3 bases and J by 4 bases; unmatched bases: 5. CDR3 protein: CASSDLGLAGIETQYF. The CDR3 nucleotides read TGTGCCAGCAGTGACCTGGGACTAGCGGGGATAGAGACCCAGTACTTC.

The genes are TRBV2 and TRBJ2-2; 7 nucleotides match TRBD1. The CDR3 loop spans 16 amino acids. Germline V lookup: CDR1 SNHLY, CDR2 FYNNEI. V lost 10 bases and J lost 3; bases outside the gene matches: 14. This CDR3 reads CATRGRDSADTGELFF. CDR3 nucleotides: TGTGCCACCAGAGGTCGGGACAGCGCGGACACCGGGGAGCTGTTTTTT.

CDR3 region: CASSSVRNRYEQYF. CDR3 coding DNA: TGTGCCAGCAGTTCTGTGCGGAATCGGTACGAGCAGTACTTC. The chain combines TRBV27 with TRBJ2-7; D not resolved. The germline CDR1 and CDR2 sequences are MNHEY and SMNVEV (reference sequence). The CDR3 is 14 residues long. Trimming removed 4 bases from V and 4 bases from J, with 14 bases in between.

The genes are TRBV20-1 and TRBJ2-5; D is perhaps TRBD1 or TRBD2 (5 bases each). The CDR3 runs 14 residues. Trimming cost V 4 bases and J 7 bases, with 19 bases left between them. CDR1 is DFQATT and CDR2 is SNEGSKA in the germline V gene (reference sequence). As DNA, the CDR3 is TGCAGTGCTACCTTCACGCGGATTGGGGGGACCCAGTACTTC. It codes for CSATFTRIGGTQYF.

This rearrangement joins TRBV10-3 to TRBJ2-5, with unresolved D. Trimming left V 10 bases short and J 5 bases short, with 14 bases between. This CDR3 contains 12 residues. Per germline, CDR1 ENHRY and CDR2 SYGVKD. This chain's CDR3 is CATSTLMETQYF. The CDR3 bases are TGTGCCACTTCGACACTCATGGAGACCCAGTACTTC.

This clonotype was recorded at least ten times. The chain has TRBV7-8 and TRBJ1-1; TRBD1 matches 12 bases. The CDR3 extends over 15 amino acids. After removal of 4 bases from V and 5 bases from J, the junction contained 5 bases not matched to a gene. Germline V lookup: CDR1 SGHVS, CDR2 FQNEAQ. DNA for the CDR3: TGTGCCAGCAGCTGGGGACAGGGGGCAGGTACTGAAGCTTTCTTT. Amino acids: CASSWGQGAGTEAFF. The complete variable domain, with remaining parts taken from reference TRBV7-8 and TRBJ1-1, reads GAGVSQSPRYKVAKRGQDVALRCDPISGHVSLFWYQQALGQGPEFLTYFQNEAQLDKSGLPSDRFFAERPEGSVSTLKIQRTQQEDSAVYLCASSWGQGAGTEAFFGQGTRLTVV.